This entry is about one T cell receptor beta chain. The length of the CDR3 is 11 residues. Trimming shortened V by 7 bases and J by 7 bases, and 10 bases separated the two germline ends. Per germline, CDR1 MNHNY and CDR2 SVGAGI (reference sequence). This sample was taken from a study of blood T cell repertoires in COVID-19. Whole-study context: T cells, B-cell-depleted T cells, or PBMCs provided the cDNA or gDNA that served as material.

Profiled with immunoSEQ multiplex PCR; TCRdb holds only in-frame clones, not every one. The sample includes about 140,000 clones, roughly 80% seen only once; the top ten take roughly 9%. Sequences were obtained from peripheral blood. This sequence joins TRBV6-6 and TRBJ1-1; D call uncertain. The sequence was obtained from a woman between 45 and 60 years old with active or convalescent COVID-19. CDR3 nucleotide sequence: TGTGCCAGCACCTATTTGTATGAAGCTTTCTTT. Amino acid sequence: CASTYLYEAFF.